A selection of T cell receptor beta chains follows, all from one sample in a study of blood T cells in healthy people across ages. TCRdb itself ran the 5' RACE reads through MiXCR, one entry per CDR3 protein. The data show around 2 million distinct CDR3 sequences, around 40% seen once. The sequencing input was blood. Source of these receptors: a human donor in good health. The CDR3 runs from the conserved cysteine through the conserved F or W. D genes are given only for firm matches. Size values are once, few and many counts, or a class for expanded clones, and some rows have none.

d_gene: .
v_gene: TRBV4-3
j_gene: TRBJ2-3
abundance: many
CDR3nt: TGCGCCAGCAGCCAAGACAAATCTCAGGGTTCAGATACGCAGTATTTT
CDR3aa: CASSQDKSQGSDTQYF

d_gene: .
v_gene: TRBV7-9
j_gene: TRBJ1-1
abundance: .
CDR3nt: TGTGCCAGCAGCCAACTGGGGGTGGCCACTGAAGCTTTCTTT
CDR3aa: CASSQLGVATEAFF

d_gene: TRBD2
v_gene: TRBV29-1
j_gene: TRBJ2-7
abundance: few
CDR3nt: TGCAGCGTTCTACTACCGGGACTAGCCTACGAGCAGTACTTC
CDR3aa: CSVLLPGLAYEQYF

d_gene: .
v_gene: TRBV19
j_gene: TRBJ1-6
abundance: .
CDR3nt: TGTGCCAGTAGTATGGGGAGGGGATCACTGAATTCACCCCTCCACTTT
CDR3aa: CASSMGRGSLNSPLHF

d_gene: .
v_gene: TRBV4-2
j_gene: TRBJ2-7
abundance: few
CDR3nt: TGTGCCAGCAGCCAAGAGACCTACGAGCAGTACTTC
CDR3aa: CASSQETYEQYF

d_gene: .
v_gene: TRBV7-8
j_gene: TRBJ2-6
abundance: many
CDR3nt: TGTGCCAGCAGCTTTACGGGAGCGGGCTCTGGGGCCAACGTCCTGACTTTC
CDR3aa: CASSFTGAGSGANVLTF

d_gene: .
v_gene: TRBV25-1
j_gene: TRBJ2-3
abundance: few
CDR3nt: TGTGCCAGCAGTGTTTATTTTTCGGATACGCAGTATTTT
CDR3aa: CASSVYFSDTQYF

d_gene: .
v_gene: TRBV5-1
j_gene: TRBJ2-3
abundance: .
CDR3nt: TGCGCCAGCAGCTTGGAAGGAGGGGCGGTCACAGATACGCAGTATTTT
CDR3aa: CASSLEGGAVTDTQYF

d_gene: .
v_gene: TRBV18
j_gene: TRBJ2-5
abundance: .
CDR3nt: TGTGCCAGCCCAACCGCCCTACAAGAGACCCAGTACTTC
CDR3aa: CASPTALQETQYF

d_gene: .
v_gene: TRBV20-1
j_gene: TRBJ1-5
abundance: few
CDR3nt: TGCAGTGCTAACGCCGGGACCCTAAATCAGCCCCAGCATTTT
CDR3aa: CSANAGTLNQPQHF

d_gene: .
v_gene: TRBV6-2/TRBV6-3
j_gene: TRBJ2-7
abundance: once
CDR3nt: TGTGCCAGCAGTTATTCCAGCTCCTACGAGCAGCACTTC
CDR3aa: CASSYSSSYEQHF

d_gene: .
v_gene: TRBV5-1
j_gene: TRBJ2-7
abundance: few
CDR3nt: TGCGCCAGCAGCCTCCGTCGGAGTAGCGACGCTTACGAGCAGTACTTC
CDR3aa: CASSLRRSSDAYEQYF

d_gene: .
v_gene: TRBV7-3
j_gene: TRBJ1-5
abundance: .
CDR3nt: TGTGCCAGCAGCTTCGACCTCCGGCAGCCCCAGCATTTT
CDR3aa: CASSFDLRQPQHF

d_gene: TRBD1
v_gene: TRBV28
j_gene: TRBJ2-5
abundance: few
CDR3nt: TGTGCCAGCAGTTCCGGACAGGAGGAGACCCAGTACTTC
CDR3aa: CASSSGQEETQYF

d_gene: .
v_gene: TRBV5-5
j_gene: TRBJ1-5
abundance: .
CDR3nt: TGTGCCAGCAGCCCGGAACCCCGCAGGGGCAGCAATCAGCCCCAGCATTTT
CDR3aa: CASSPEPRRGSNQPQHF

d_gene: TRBD1
v_gene: TRBV29-1
j_gene: TRBJ2-5
abundance: few
CDR3nt: TGCAGCGTGTCACCCGGGACAGGGAAAGAGACCCAGTACTTC
CDR3aa: CSVSPGTGKETQYF

d_gene: .
v_gene: TRBV9
j_gene: TRBJ2-7
abundance: few
CDR3nt: TGTGCCAGCAGCGTATCGGGTAGGGACGAGCAGTACTTC
CDR3aa: CASSVSGRDEQYF

d_gene: .
v_gene: TRBV5-1
j_gene: TRBJ1-4
abundance: many
CDR3nt: TGCGCCAGCAGCTTAGGGGCAGCGAGAACTAATGAAAAACTGTTTTTT
CDR3aa: CASSLGAARTNEKLFF

d_gene: .
v_gene: TRBV6-2/TRBV6-3
j_gene: TRBJ2-1
abundance: .
CDR3nt: TGTGCCAGCAGGACTAGAAGCCTCTACAATGAGCAGTTCTTC
CDR3aa: CASRTRSLYNEQFF

d_gene: TRBD2
v_gene: TRBV10-3
j_gene: TRBJ2-1
abundance: .
CDR3nt: TGTGCCATCAGTGATATTCTAGCGGGGGGGCCGAATGAGCAGTTCTTC
CDR3aa: CAISDILAGGPNEQFF

d_gene: .
v_gene: TRBV20-1
j_gene: TRBJ1-4
abundance: few
CDR3nt: TGCAGTGCTAGAGTGCCGGGGGCGGTGGAAAAACTGTTTTTT
CDR3aa: CSARVPGAVEKLFF

d_gene: .
v_gene: TRBV28
j_gene: TRBJ1-2
abundance: .
CDR3nt: TGTGCCAGCAGTTTCATTGTTCGGGATGGCTACACCTTC
CDR3aa: CASSFIVRDGYTF

d_gene: TRBD1
v_gene: TRBV20-1
j_gene: TRBJ2-5
abundance: .
CDR3nt: TGCAGTGCTACGAGACAGGGAGTAACTGGTCGAGAGCAGTACTTC
CDR3aa: CSATRQGVTGREQYF

d_gene: .
v_gene: TRBV11-3
j_gene: TRBJ1-6
abundance: .
CDR3nt: TGTGCCAGCAGCTTTCTAGGGAGCAATTCACCCCTCCACTTT
CDR3aa: CASSFLGSNSPLHF

d_gene: .
v_gene: TRBV18
j_gene: TRBJ1-6
abundance: .
CDR3nt: TGTGCCAGCTCACCTCCCAGGGGACTCAGTGGAGCTTATTCACCCCTCCACTTT
CDR3aa: CASSPPRGLSGAYSPLHF

d_gene: TRBD1
v_gene: TRBV12-3/TRBV12-4
j_gene: TRBJ2-7
abundance: once
CDR3nt: TGTGCCAGCAGGGGGGGGACAGGGGCCTACGAGCAGTACTTC
CDR3aa: CASRGGTGAYEQYF

d_gene: TRBD2
v_gene: TRBV12-3/TRBV12-4
j_gene: TRBJ2-7
abundance: .
CDR3nt: TGTGCCAGCAGTCCCCCTAGCGGGTACTGCAGCGAGCAGTACTTC
CDR3aa: CASSPPSGYCSEQYF

d_gene: TRBD1
v_gene: TRBV24-1
j_gene: TRBJ1-2
abundance: once
CDR3nt: TGTGCCACCAGTGCCCCGGGACAGGACTATGGCTACACCTTC
CDR3aa: CATSAPGQDYGYTF

d_gene: .
v_gene: TRBV20-1
j_gene: TRBJ1-2
abundance: .
CDR3nt: TGCAGTGCTAGAGGCACAGGGATGGCTGGCTACACCTTC
CDR3aa: CSARGTGMAGYTF

d_gene: TRBD2
v_gene: TRBV20-1
j_gene: TRBJ2-1
abundance: .
CDR3nt: TGCAGTGCTAGAAACCAGCGGGGAGACAATGAGCAGTTCTTC
CDR3aa: CSARNQRGDNEQFF

d_gene: .
v_gene: TRBV6-2/TRBV6-3
j_gene: TRBJ2-7
abundance: once
CDR3nt: TGTGCCAGCAGGAGGGCCCTATCCTACGAGCAGTACTTC
CDR3aa: CASRRALSYEQYF

d_gene: .
v_gene: TRBV7-7
j_gene: TRBJ1-5
abundance: .
CDR3nt: TGTGCCAGCAGCCTCGCCTTGGGGGGCTCGACGCCCCAGCATTTT
CDR3aa: CASSLALGGSTPQHF

d_gene: TRBD1
v_gene: TRBV9
j_gene: TRBJ1-2
abundance: few
CDR3nt: TGTGCCAGCAGCCCCCAACCCGGACAGGGTACCTTTGGCTACACCTTC
CDR3aa: CASSPQPGQGTFGYTF